These 32 T cell receptor beta chains share one sample of origin, sequenced in a study of shared clonotypes between healthy human individuals. Here immunoSEQ multiplex PCR was the method, and the copy in TCRdb shows in-frame clones only, minus some. Among approximately 1.9 million clones, around 95% were seen once, and the ten largest hold more than 1.5%. CD45RO-negative CD8 cells positively selected for CCR7 made up the naive population, which excluded terminally differentiated effector memory CD45RA+ cells. Sequences were obtained from naive CD8+ T cells from PBMCs. The receptors shown here come from a man in his late teens or twenties in good health. Some clones in this sample may be carry-over from other donors' samples.

V and J are TRBV19 and TRBJ2-5; D may be TRBD1 (6 bases). This CDR3 is built from 15 residues. Germline CDR1 and CDR2: LNHDA and SQIVND (reference sequence). V gave up 1 base and J gave up 4 bases, with 13 bases separating them. CDR3 DNA: TGTGCCAGTAGTATAGGTACAGGGAATGGAGAGACCCAGTACTTC. Protein: CASSIGTGNGETQYF.

The rearrangement links TRBV19 to TRBJ2-7, with 10 bases matching TRBD2. The length of the CDR3 is 16 residues. The ends lost 0 bases at V and 2 bases at J; junction bases unmatched: 4. CDR1 and CDR2 from the germline V gene are LNHDA and SQIVND (reference sequence). The CDR3 protein is CASSIDGLAEPYEQYF. For the CDR3, the DNA is TGTGCCAGTAGTATAGACGGACTAGCGGAGCCCTACGAGCAGTACTTC.

The V call is TRBV6-5, the J call TRBJ2-1; 12 bases fit TRBD2. The ends lost 4 bases at V and 6 bases at J; junction bases unmatched: 1. The CDR3 runs to 14 residues. Germline V gene lookup returns CDR1 MNHEY and CDR2 SVGAGI. The CDR3 region has the DNA TGTGCCAGCAGTTCTAGCGGGAGGGGCAATGAGCAGTTCTTC. Encoded protein: CASSSSGRGNEQFF.

As concerns this clone: Distinct nucleotide sequences in the sample also encode this CDR3. This chain connects TRBV9 to TRBJ2-3; the D is unclear. CDR1 is SGDLS, CDR2 YYNGEE, per germline. This CDR3 has 12 residues. Trimming stripped 0 bases from V and 4 bases from J, with 3 bases between. CDR3: CASSVVADTQYF. The CDR3 nucleotides read TGTGCCAGCAGCGTAGTGGCAGATACGCAGTATTTT. The full variable domain, in which reference TRBV9 and TRBJ2-3 provide the parts outside the CDR3, is DSGVTQTPKHLITATGQRVTLRCSPRSGDLSVYWYQQSLDQGLQFLIQYYNGEERAKGNILERFSAQQFPDLHSELNLSSLELGDSALYFCASSVVADTQYFGPGTRLTVL.

The chain recombines TRBV15 with TRBJ1-2; 8 bases are a match to TRBD1. Trimming cost V 1 base and J 2 bases; bases outside gene matches: 3. Germline V lookup: CDR1 LNHNV, CDR2 YYDKDF (reference sequence). CDR3 size: 15 residues. This CDR3 is CATSRATGANYGYTF. For the CDR3, the DNA is TGTGCCACCAGCAGAGCGACAGGGGCAAACTATGGCTACACCTTC.

V usage is TRBV27 and J usage is TRBJ1-5; TRBD1 might be the D (5 bases). The V gene's germline CDR1 is MNHEY and CDR2 SMNVEV (reference sequence). This CDR3 is built from 13 residues. Trimming pared 8 bases from V and 4 bases from J, leaving 12 bases between. The CDR3 loop is CASGVGGNQPQHF. In DNA, the CDR3 is TGTGCCAGCGGGGTGGGGGGGAATCAGCCCCAGCATTTT.

A single count supports this clone. The chain has TRBV28 and TRBJ2-7; perhaps TRBD2 as D (6 bases). The CDR3 has 20 residues. V lost 2 bases to trimming and J lost 6 bases, with 32 bases between them. CDR1 and CDR2 from the germline V gene are MDHEN and SYDVKM. The CDR3 DNA is TGTGCCAGCAGTTTAGATCTTGGCGGGACCGCACCCGATCTCGCGGGCGAGCAGTACTTC. As protein: CASSLDLGGTAPDLAGEQYF.

This clone was seen once. This chain uses TRBV9 with TRBJ2-7, with D unclear. The germline V gene has CDR1 SGDLS and CDR2 YYNGEE. The CDR3 consists of 15 residues. With 0 bases removed from V and 5 bases from J, the gap between germline ends came to 15 bases. This chain's CDR3 is CASSVVPTSINEQYF. CDR3 DNA sequence: TGTGCCAGCAGCGTAGTCCCCACGTCGATAAACGAGCAGTACTTC. The full variable domain, with the rest looked up from reference TRBV9 and TRBJ2-7, is DSGVTQTPKHLITATGQRVTLRCSPRSGDLSVYWYQQSLDQGLQFLIQYYNGEERAKGNILERFSAQQFPDLHSELNLSSLELGDSALYFCASSVVPTSINEQYFGPGTRLTVT.

V gene TRBV10-3 combines with J gene TRBJ1-2; 10 bases fit TRBD1. V was clipped by 3 bases and J by 8 bases; unmatched bases: 9. The CDR3 is 15 amino acids. CDR1 and CDR2 from the germline V gene are ENHRY and SYGVKD. In nucleotides, the CDR3 is TGTGCCATCAGTGATTCCCGACAGGGGGCTTTAGGCTACACCTTC. It specifies CAISDSRQGALGYTF.

CDR3 protein: CASSLTLLYEQYF. Written as DNA, the CDR3 is TGCGCCAGCAGTCTAACCCTACTCTACGAGCAGTACTTC. This chain links TRBV5-1 with TRBJ2-7, with D unclear. The germline V gene has CDR1 SGHRS and CDR2 YFSETQ. CDR3 size: 13 residues. V lost 5 bases and J 3 bases, leaving 12 bases between the germline ends.

The chain uses TRBV7-9 and TRBJ2-5; TRBD1 matches at 7 bases. Losses at the gene ends were 6 bases for V and 0 bases for J; bases not matched to a gene: 10. The germline CDR1 and CDR2 sequences are SEHNR and FQNEAQ (reference sequence). The CDR3 is 16 amino acids. DNA for the CDR3: TGTGCCAGCAGTTCACTGGGACAGCAGAACCAAGAGACCCAGTACTTC. This translates into CASSSLGQQNQETQYF.

Concerning this clone: This CDR3 is also generated by other DNA sequences in the sample. The rearrangement links TRBV27 to TRBJ2-7, with no clear D. V lost 4 bases to trimming and J lost 7 bases, with 8 bases between them. The CDR3 contains 11 residues. Germline V lookup: CDR1 MNHEY, CDR2 SMNVEV (reference sequence). CDR3 nucleotide sequence: TGTGCCAGCAGTTCCGGATTAGAGCAGTACTTC. Translation: CASSSGLEQYF.

The V and J genes are TRBV18 and TRBJ2-4; 8 nucleotides align to TRBD1. CDR3 length equals 18 residues. V lost 5 bases and J lost 0; bases outside the gene matches: 12. Germline CDR1 KGHSH, CDR2 LQKENI. CDR3 amino acids: CASSAQTGQELAKNIQYF. The CDR3 DNA is TGTGCCAGCTCAGCTCAGACGGGACAGGAATTAGCCAAAAACATTCAGTACTTC.

DNA of the CDR3: TGTGCCAGTGCCCCGGGAGCGGGTGGCGAGACCCAGTACTTC. Its translation is CASAPGAGGETQYF. The chain carries TRBV19 and TRBJ2-5, with a weak D call TRBD2 (6 bases). The CDR3 spans 14 residues. Per the germline V gene, CDR1 is LNHDA and CDR2 is SQIVND (reference sequence). The V gene lost 8 bases and the J gene lost 5 bases, with 18 bases spanning the gap.

A note on this clone: One end of the junction fails to match germline, which may point to a read error. This sequence joins TRBV10-1 and TRBJ2-7, with D hard to call. This CDR3 is 12 amino acids long. CDR1 and CDR2 from the germline V gene are WNHNN and SYGVQD (reference sequence). CDR3 sequence reads: CASSESTYERYF. In DNA form, the CDR3 reads TGCGCCAGCAGTGAGTCGACCTACGAGCGGTACTTC.

The CDR3 DNA sequence: TGCAGCGTTGACGGAGGGGATCAAAACATTCAGTACTTC. Amino acids: CSVDGGDQNIQYF. The rearrangement links TRBV29-1 to TRBJ2-4, with D tentatively TRBD2 (6 bases). The germline V gene encodes CDR1 SQVTM and CDR2 ANQGSEA. V lost 3 bases and J lost 5, with 11 bases in between. The CDR3 length is 13 residues.

This chain links TRBV4-1 with TRBJ2-2, with TRBD2 identical over 11 bases. V lost 0 bases, J lost 6 bases, and 6 bases stayed unmatched. Germline lookup yields CDR1 MGHRA and CDR2 YSYEKL. The CDR3 length is 17 residues. This CDR3 is CASSQDVSGRAAGELFF. DNA of the CDR3: TGCGCCAGCAGCCAAGACGTTAGCGGGAGGGCCGCCGGGGAGCTGTTTTTT.

The chain employs TRBV7-3 and TRBJ2-1, with D possibly called TRBD1 or TRBD2 (5 bases each). Trimming shortened V by 0 bases and J by 2 bases, and 14 bases separated the two germline ends. Germline V CDR1 and CDR2: SGHTA, FQGTGA. The CDR3 loop spans 17 amino acids. This CDR3 is CASSLTLGVGTYNEQFF. The CDR3 DNA reads as TGTGCCAGCAGCTTAACGTTGGGGGTAGGGACCTACAATGAGCAGTTCTTC.

The J gene is TRBJ1-1, the V gene TRBV30, with a weak D call TRBD1 (6 bases). The germline V and J ends were trimmed by 2 bases and 3 bases, with 10 bases remaining between them. Looked up from germline, CDR1 is GTSNPN and CDR2 is SVGIG (reference sequence). CDR3 length equals 13 residues. CDR3 DNA sequence: TGTGCCTGGAGTATAGGGGGGGACACTGAAGCTTTCTTT. It specifies CAWSIGGDTEAFF. The full variable domain, completed using reference TRBV30 and TRBJ1-1, is SQTIHQWPATLVQPVGSPLSLECTVEGTSNPNLYWYRQAAGRGLQLLFYSVGIGQISSEVPQNLSASRPQDRQFILSSKKLLLSDSGFYLCAWSIGGDTEAFFGQGTRLTVV.

The rearrangement joins TRBV29-1 to TRBJ2-5, with D perhaps matching TRBD2 (6 bases). CDR1 SQVTM and CDR2 ANQGSEA come from the germline V gene. This CDR3 is built from 14 residues. Trimming left V 6 bases short and J 1 base short, with 15 bases between. Written as DNA, the CDR3 is TGCAGCGTCAAGACTAGTTCCCTCCAAGAGACCCAGTACTTC. It encodes CSVKTSSLQETQYF.

This chain links TRBV9 with TRBJ2-7, with a weak D call TRBD2 (6 bases). The germline V gene encodes CDR1 SGDLS and CDR2 YYNGEE. The CDR3 spans 16 residues. Trimming removed 3 bases at V and 0 bases at J, with 16 bases between. In DNA, the CDR3 is TGTGCCAGCAGCGAAGGGGCGGGGAGGTACTCCTACGAGCAGTACTTC. As protein: CASSEGAGRYSYEQYF.

The DNA for the CDR3 is TGCGCCAGCAGCCAAGATCGGTCCAGGGGTAACTATGGCTACACCTTC. Amino acid sequence: CASSQDRSRGNYGYTF. The rearrangement joins TRBV4-1 to TRBJ1-2, with D tentatively TRBD1 (6 bases). The ends were cut back, 0 bases at V and 1 base at J, with 12 bases in the middle. Germline lookup yields CDR1 MGHRA and CDR2 YSYEKL. The CDR3 is 16 residues long.

As to this clone: At the DNA level, this CDR3 is encoded by other sequences in the same sample as well. The rearrangement uses TRBV15 and TRBJ2-7, with unresolved D. Germline loops: CDR1 LNHNV, CDR2 YYDKDF (reference sequence). Trimming removed 1 base from V and 2 bases from J, with 9 bases in between. The length of the CDR3 is 14 residues. The CDR3 nucleotides read TGTGCCACCAGCAGAGGGGCAGGAACCTACGAGCAGTACTTC. This sequence encodes CATSRGAGTYEQYF.

As DNA, the CDR3 is TGTGCCAGCAGTGAATTACGACTAGCGGGAGCTTATACGCAGTATTTT. Translated, it gives CASSELRLAGAYTQYF. This chain connects TRBV6-1 to TRBJ2-3; 12 bases map to TRBD2. CDR3 size: 16 residues. CDR1 and CDR2 (germline): MNHNS, SASEGT. V dropped 2 bases and J dropped 7; count of bases not matched to a gene: 7.

The chain combines TRBV6-1 with TRBJ2-7, with no clear D. Trimming removed 0 bases at V and 0 bases at J, with 9 bases between. Germline CDR1 and CDR2: MNHNS and SASEGT. The CDR3 runs to 15 residues. This chain's CDR3 is CASSEARFSSYEQYF. The CDR3 nucleotides are TGTGCCAGCAGTGAAGCAAGGTTTAGCTCCTACGAGCAGTACTTC.

This rearrangement joins TRBV6-5 to TRBJ1-1; no firm D call. Trimming took 5 bases from V and 1 from J, leaving 14 bases between them. The CDR3 length is 15 residues. Germline V gene lookup returns CDR1 MNHEY and CDR2 SVGAGI. CDR3 in amino acids: CASSTRQDSNTEAFF. CDR3 DNA sequence: TGTGCCAGCAGTACCCGACAAGACTCGAACACTGAAGCTTTCTTT.

CDR3 protein: CASIRWTGADQPQHF. The CDR3 coding sequence is TGTGCCAGCATCCGATGGACAGGGGCTGATCAGCCCCAGCATTTT. This rearrangement joins TRBV28 to TRBJ1-5; 9 bases map to TRBD1. The ends lost 7 bases at V and 5 bases at J; junction bases unmatched: 9. The CDR3 totals 15 residues. In germline, CDR1 is MDHEN, CDR2 SYDVKM.

This clone was counted between two and nine times. Other DNA sequences in this specimen translate into the identical CDR3. The chain recombines TRBV27 with TRBJ2-2, with a possible D match to TRBD2 (5 bases). This CDR3 comprises 14 residues. The germline V gene has CDR1 MNHEY and CDR2 SMNVEV (reference sequence). Trimming cost V 5 bases and J 3 bases, with 10 bases left between them. The CDR3 sequence: CASSPRGYTGELFF. The CDR3 DNA is TGTGCCAGCAGTCCACGAGGGTACACCGGGGAGCTGTTTTTT.

This rearrangement joins TRBV4-2 to TRBJ2-7; 7 nucleotides align to TRBD1. CDR1 is LGHNA, CDR2 YNFKEQ, per germline. After removal of 4 bases from V and 3 bases from J, the junction contained 12 bases not matched to a gene. This CDR3 is 16 amino acids long. CDR3 residues: CASSPRPRTGGYEQYF. The CDR3 bases are TGTGCCAGCAGCCCCCGGCCCCGGACAGGAGGCTACGAGCAGTACTTC.

The V and J genes are TRBV28 and TRBJ2-1; 11 nucleotides line up with TRBD1. The CDR3 has 16 amino acids. CDR1 and CDR2 (germline): MDHEN, SYDVKM. V lost 4 bases and J lost 9; bases outside the gene matches: 11. The CDR3 coding sequence is TGTGCCAGCAGTTCCTACGGACAGGGGGCGGGTTTTGAGCAGTTCTTC. It codes for CASSSYGQGAGFEQFF.

V and J are TRBV7-9 and TRBJ2-1; 9 positions match TRBD2. The CDR3 loop spans 17 amino acids. The ends lost 0 bases at V and 0 bases at J; junction bases unmatched: 3. Germline CDR1 and CDR2: SEHNR and FQNEAQ (reference sequence). The CDR3 DNA follows: TGTGCCAGCAGCTTAGCTATAGCGGGAGACTCCTACAATGAGCAGTTCTTC. This gives the protein CASSLAIAGDSYNEQFF.

This chain links TRBV6-6 with TRBJ2-2; weak D call: TRBD1 (5 bases). The CDR3 sequence is 15 residues long. Germline CDR1 and CDR2: MNHNY and SVGAGI (reference sequence). The V gene lost 5 bases and the J gene lost 2 bases, with 12 bases spanning the gap. CDR3 residues: CASSKGQANTGELFF. CDR3 nucleotides: TGTGCCAGCAGTAAAGGACAAGCCAACACCGGGGAGCTGTTTTTT.